Sequencing of this TCR beta chain was carried out in a study of cytomegalovirus exposure and HLA in healthy donors. Looking at the study overall: The platform used for the roughly 110 validation repertoires matched that of the roughly 700 first-cohort repertoires, a later analysis reported.

The CDR3 runs to 16 residues. Germline V CDR1 and CDR2: SGHTA, FQGNSA. Trimming pared 0 bases from V and 8 bases from J, leaving 17 bases between. Regarding the study as a whole: Among TCR beta chains, those listed as cytomegalovirus-associated numbered approximately 150.

Donors were drawn from the approximately 130-subject validation cohort, separate from the approximately 670-subject first cohort. Regarding this clone: Its antigen remains unknown.

Generated by immunoSEQ multiplex PCR, the TCRdb table keeps only in-frame clones and is missing some. This sample has roughly 220,000 clones; approximately 80% occur once, and the top ten carry around 15%. The source material was PBMCs. The chain joins TRBV7-2 to TRBJ2-1; possible D gene TRBD1, 5 bases. This TCR was sampled from a woman in her 30s in good health and CMV-seropositive. CDR3 region: CASSLAYGQGVYEQFF. The CDR3 region has the DNA TGTGCCAGCAGCTTAGCGTATGGCCAGGGTGTTTATGAGCAGTTCTTC. Looking up the rest from reference TRBV7-2 and TRBJ2-1 gives the full variable domain: GAGVSQSPSNKVTEKGKDVELRCDPISGHTALYWYRQSLGQGLEFLIYFQGNSAPDKSGLPSDRFSAERTGGSVSTLTIQRTQQEDSAVYLCASSLAYGQGVYEQFFGPGTRLTVL.